The present entry profiles one T cell receptor beta chain with its context. What it recognizes is unknown. This specimen belongs to a study of graft-versus-host responses after intestinal transplantation. Looking at the study overall: After anti-thymocyte globulin induction, recipients took tacrolimus and steroids for around 3 years.

Study-wide results and limits: Early post-transplant HvG declines tracked with peak circulating GvH clone levels. The recipient marrow held GvH clones, and some of them showed up first in ileum or blood.

Sequenced by immunoSEQ multiplex PCR; TCRdb stores in-frame clones only, minus some. The sample lists about 54,000 clones, roughly nine tenths occurring once. This clonotype was sampled from a human patient who received an intestinal transplant, so some T cells may come from the graft donor. The sample was PBMCs, taken more than 650 days after intestinal transplant.

The chain's CDR3 is CASSQPDLWLAGGHYHTGELFF. CDR3 bases: TGCGCCAGCAGTCAACCCGACTTGTGGCTAGCGGGGGGCCATTACCACACCGGGGAGCTGTTTTTT. The chain has TRBV23-1 and TRBJ2-2; TRBD2 matches 11 bases. TRBV23-1 is given ORF status, its function remaining uncertain. Losses at the gene ends were 2 bases for V and 3 bases for J; bases not matched to a gene: 20. The CDR3 runs 22 residues.